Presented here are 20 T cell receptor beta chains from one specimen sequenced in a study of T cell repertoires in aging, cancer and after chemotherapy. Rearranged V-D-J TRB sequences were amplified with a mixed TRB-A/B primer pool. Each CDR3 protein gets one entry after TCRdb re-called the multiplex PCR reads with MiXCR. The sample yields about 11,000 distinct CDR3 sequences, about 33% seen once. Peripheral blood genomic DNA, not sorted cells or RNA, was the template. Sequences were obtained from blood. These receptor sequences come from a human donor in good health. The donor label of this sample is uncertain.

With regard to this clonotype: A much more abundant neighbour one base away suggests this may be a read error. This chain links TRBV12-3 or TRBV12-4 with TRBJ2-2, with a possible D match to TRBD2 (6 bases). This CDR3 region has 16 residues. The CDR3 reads CANSPEGRFGAGELFF. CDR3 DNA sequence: TGTGCCAACAGTCCCGAGGGGAGGTTCGGTGCCGGGGAGCTGTTTTTT.

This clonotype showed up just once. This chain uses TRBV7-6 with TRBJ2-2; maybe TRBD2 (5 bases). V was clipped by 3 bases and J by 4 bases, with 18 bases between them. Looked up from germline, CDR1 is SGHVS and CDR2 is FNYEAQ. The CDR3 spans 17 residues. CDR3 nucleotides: TGTGCCAGCAGCTTGGGATCTAGCCCCCTTTCCACCGGGGAGCTGTTTTTT. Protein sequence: CASSLGSSPLSTGELFF.

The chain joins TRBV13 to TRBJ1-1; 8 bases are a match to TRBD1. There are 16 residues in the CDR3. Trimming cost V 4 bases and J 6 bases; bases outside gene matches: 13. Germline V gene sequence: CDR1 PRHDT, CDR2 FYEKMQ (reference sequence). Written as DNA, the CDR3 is TGTGCCAGCAGCTCGACAGGGGACTTGTACTTCCCTGAAGCTTTCTTT. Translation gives CASSSTGDLYFPEAFF.

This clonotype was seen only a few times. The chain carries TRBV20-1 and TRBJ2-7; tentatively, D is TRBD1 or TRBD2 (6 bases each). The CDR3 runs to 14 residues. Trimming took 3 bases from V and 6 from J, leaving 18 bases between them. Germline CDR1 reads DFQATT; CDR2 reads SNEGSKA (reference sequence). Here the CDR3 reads CSARVGGVVPEQYF. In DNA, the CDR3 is TGCAGTGCTAGGGTGGGGGGCGTCGTTCCCGAGCAGTACTTC.

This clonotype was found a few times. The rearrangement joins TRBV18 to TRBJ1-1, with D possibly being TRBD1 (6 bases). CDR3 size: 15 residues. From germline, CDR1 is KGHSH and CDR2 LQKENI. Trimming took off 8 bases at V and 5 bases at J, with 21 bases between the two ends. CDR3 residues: CASRSGGGAGTEAFF. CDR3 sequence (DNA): TGTGCCAGCCGCAGTGGCGGGGGCGCGGGAACTGAAGCTTTCTTT.

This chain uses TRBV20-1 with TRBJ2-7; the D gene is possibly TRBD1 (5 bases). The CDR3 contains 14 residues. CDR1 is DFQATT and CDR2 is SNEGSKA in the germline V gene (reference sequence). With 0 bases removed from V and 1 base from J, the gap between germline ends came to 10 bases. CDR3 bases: TGCAGTGCTAGAGATGCAGGGATTTCCTACGAGCAGTACTTC. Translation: CSARDAGISYEQYF.

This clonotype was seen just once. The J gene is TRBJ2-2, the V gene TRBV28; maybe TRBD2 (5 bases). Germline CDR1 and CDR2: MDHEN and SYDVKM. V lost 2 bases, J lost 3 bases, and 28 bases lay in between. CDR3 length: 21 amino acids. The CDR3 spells CASSLVRPPTRRTRDTGELFF. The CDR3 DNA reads TGTGCCAGCAGTTTAGTCCGCCCCCCCACTCGGCGGACTCGCGACACCGGGGAGCTGTTTTTT. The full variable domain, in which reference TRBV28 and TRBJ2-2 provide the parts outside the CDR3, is DVKVTQSSRYLVKRTGEKVFLECVQDMDHENMFWYRQDPGLGLRLIYFSYDVKMKEKGDIPEGYSVSREKKERFSLILESASTNQTSMYLCASSLVRPPTRRTRDTGELFFGEGSRLTVL.

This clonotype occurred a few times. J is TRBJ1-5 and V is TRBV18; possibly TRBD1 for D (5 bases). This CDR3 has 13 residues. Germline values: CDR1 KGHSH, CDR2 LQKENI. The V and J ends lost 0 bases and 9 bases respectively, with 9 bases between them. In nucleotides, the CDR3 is TGTGCCAGCTCACCACCGACGGGGGGGCCCCAGCATTTT. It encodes CASSPPTGGPQHF.

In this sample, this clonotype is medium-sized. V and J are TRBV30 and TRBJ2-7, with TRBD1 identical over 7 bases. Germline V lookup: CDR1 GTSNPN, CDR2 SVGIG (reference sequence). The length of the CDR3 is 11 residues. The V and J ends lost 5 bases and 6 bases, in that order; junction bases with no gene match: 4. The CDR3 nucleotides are TGTGCCTGGCGGACAGGCTTCGAGCAGTACTTC. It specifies CAWRTGFEQYF.

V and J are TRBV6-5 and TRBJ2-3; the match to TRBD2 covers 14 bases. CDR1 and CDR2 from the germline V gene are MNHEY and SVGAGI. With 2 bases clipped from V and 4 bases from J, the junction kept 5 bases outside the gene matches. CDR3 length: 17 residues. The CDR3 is CASSYGGTSGSPDTQYF. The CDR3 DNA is TGTGCCAGCAGTTACGGGGGGACTAGCGGGAGCCCAGATACGCAGTATTTT.

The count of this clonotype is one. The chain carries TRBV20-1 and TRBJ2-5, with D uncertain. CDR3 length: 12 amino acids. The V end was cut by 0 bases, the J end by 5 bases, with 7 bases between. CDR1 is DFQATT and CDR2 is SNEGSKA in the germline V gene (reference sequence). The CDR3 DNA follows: TGCAGTGCTAGAGATGGTCGGGAGACCCAGTACTTC. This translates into CSARDGRETQYF.

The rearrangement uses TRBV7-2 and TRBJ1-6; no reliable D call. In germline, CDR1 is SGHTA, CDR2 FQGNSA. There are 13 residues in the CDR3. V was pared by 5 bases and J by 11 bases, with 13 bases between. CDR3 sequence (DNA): TGTGCCAGCAGCCCCCTAGGGTCGGCACCCCTCCACTTT. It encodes CASSPLGSAPLHF.

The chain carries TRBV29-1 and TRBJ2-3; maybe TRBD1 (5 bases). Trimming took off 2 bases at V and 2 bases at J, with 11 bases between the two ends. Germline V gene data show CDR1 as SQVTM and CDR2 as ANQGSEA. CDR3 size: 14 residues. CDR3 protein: CSVEPPGSTDTQYF. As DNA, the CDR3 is TGCAGCGTTGAACCACCAGGGTCCACAGATACGCAGTATTTT.

CDR3 in DNA: TGTGCCAGTCGACCGACAGGGGGGAGCACAGATACGCAGTATTTT. It yields the protein CASRPTGGSTDTQYF. The chain links TRBV6-1 to TRBJ2-3; 9 bases agree with TRBD1. The length of the CDR3 is 15 residues. V shed 9 bases, J shed 0 bases, and the junction held 7 bases outside the gene matches. Germline V CDR1 and CDR2: MNHNS, SASEGT.

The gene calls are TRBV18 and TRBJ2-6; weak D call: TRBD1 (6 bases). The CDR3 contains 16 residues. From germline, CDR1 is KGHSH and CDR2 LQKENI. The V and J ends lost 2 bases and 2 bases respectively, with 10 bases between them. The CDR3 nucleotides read TGTGCCAGCTCACCAGGATGGGGGCCTGGGGCCAACGTCCTGACTTTC. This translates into CASSPGWGPGANVLTF.

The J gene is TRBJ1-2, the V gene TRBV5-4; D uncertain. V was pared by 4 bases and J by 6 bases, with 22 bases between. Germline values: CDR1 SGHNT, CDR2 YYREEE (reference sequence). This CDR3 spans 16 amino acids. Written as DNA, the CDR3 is TGTGCCAGCAGCGCGGACCCGGTCTCCCGGGAGGATGGCTACACCTTC. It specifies CASSADPVSREDGYTF.

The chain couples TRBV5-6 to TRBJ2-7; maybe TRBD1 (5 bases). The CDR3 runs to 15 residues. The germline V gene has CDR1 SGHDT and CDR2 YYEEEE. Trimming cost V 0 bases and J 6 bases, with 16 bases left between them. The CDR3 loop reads CASSLDWGAISEQYF. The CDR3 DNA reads TGTGCCAGCAGCTTGGATTGGGGCGCGATTTCCGAGCAGTACTTC. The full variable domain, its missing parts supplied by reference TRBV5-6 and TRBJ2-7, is DAGVTQSPTHLIKTRGQQVTLRCSPKSGHDTVSWYQQALGQGPQFIFQYYEEEERQRGNFPDRFSGHQFPNYSSELNVNALLLGDSALYLCASSLDWGAISEQYFGPGTRLTVT.

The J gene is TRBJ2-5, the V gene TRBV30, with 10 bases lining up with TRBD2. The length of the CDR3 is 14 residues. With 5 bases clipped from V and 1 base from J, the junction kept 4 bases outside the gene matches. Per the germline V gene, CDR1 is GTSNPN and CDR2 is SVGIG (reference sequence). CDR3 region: CAWERGGIQETQYF. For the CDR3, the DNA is TGTGCCTGGGAGCGGGGGGGCATCCAAGAGACCCAGTACTTC.

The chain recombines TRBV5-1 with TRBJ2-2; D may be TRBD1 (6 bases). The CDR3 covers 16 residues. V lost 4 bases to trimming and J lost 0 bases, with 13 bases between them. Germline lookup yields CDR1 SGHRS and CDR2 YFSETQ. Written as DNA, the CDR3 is TGCGCCAGCAGCGCCGGGACAATTTCGAACACCGGGGAGCTGTTTTTT. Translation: CASSAGTISNTGELFF.

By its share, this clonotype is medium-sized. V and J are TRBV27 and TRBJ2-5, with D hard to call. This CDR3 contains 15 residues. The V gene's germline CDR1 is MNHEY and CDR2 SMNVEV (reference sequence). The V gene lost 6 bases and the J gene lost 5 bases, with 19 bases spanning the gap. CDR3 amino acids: CASSPTLGRLETQYF. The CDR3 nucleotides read TGTGCCAGCAGCCCAACCCTGGGCCGGTTGGAGACCCAGTACTTC.